A selection of T cell receptor beta chains follows, all from one sample in a study of blood T cells in healthy people across ages. TCRdb reprocessed the 5' RACE reads via MiXCR and lists one record per CDR3 protein. The sample holds about a million distinct CDR3 sequences, roughly half seen once. Sample: blood. The receptors were gathered from a woman aged 55 to 70 in good health. The CDR3 runs from the conserved cysteine through the conserved F or W. D genes are given only for firm matches. Some rows have no size entry. The others give once, few or many, or a class for an expanded clone.

TRBJ2-3 TRBV20-1 TRBD1 - CSARPGQITDTQYF TGCAGTGCGCGACCGGGACAGATCACAGATACGCAGTATTTT
TRBJ2-7 TRBV7-9 TRBD2 few CASSTSGRGYEQYF TGTGCCAGCAGTACTAGCGGGAGAGGATACGAGCAGTACTTC
TRBJ2-6 TRBV12-3/TRBV12-4 - once CANRQGGSGANVLTF TGTGCCAACCGACAAGGAGGGTCTGGGGCCAACGTCCTGACTTTC
TRBJ1-2 TRBV29-1 - few CSAVLGGVGYGYTF TGCAGCGCCGTACTCGGCGGGGTAGGCTATGGCTACACCTTC
TRBJ1-2 TRBV6-1 - - CASGQFNYGYTF TGTGCCAGCGGACAGTTCAACTATGGCTACACCTTC
TRBJ2-1 TRBV5-1 - - CASRGGTQVYNEQFF TGCGCCAGCCGCGGCGGGACTCAAGTCTACAATGAGCAGTTCTTC
TRBJ2-3 TRBV7-8 - - CASSLLPFQATSTDTQYF TGTGCCAGCAGCCTCCTCCCTTTCCAGGCTACCAGCACAGATACGCAGTATTTT
TRBJ2-5 TRBV5-5 - few CASSLRELTETQYF TGTGCCAGCAGCTTAAGGGAACTAACAGAGACCCAGTACTTC
TRBJ2-3 TRBV7-2 - - CASSLRQRGSTQYF TGTGCCAGCAGCTTACGGCAGAGAGGAAGTACGCAGTATTTT
TRBJ2-3 TRBV11-3 TRBD2 - CASSLGGGAVDTQYF TGTGCCAGCAGCTTAGGGGGGGGAGCGGTGGATACGCAGTATTTT
TRBJ2-1 TRBV20-1 - few CSANGGTLMGGEQFF TGCAGTGCCAATGGGGGGACCCTGATGGGTGGTGAGCAGTTCTTC
TRBJ2-4 TRBV29-1 - - CSVGPLSGTGKNIQYF TGCAGCGTTGGGCCCCTGTCGGGGACCGGGAAAAACATTCAGTACTTC
TRBJ2-3 TRBV14 - - CASSQALAGTQYF TGTGCCAGCAGCCAAGCCCTAGCTGGTACGCAGTATTTT
TRBJ2-5 TRBV4-2 - - CASSQDFVGEETQYF TGTGCCAGCAGCCAAGATTTCGTAGGGGAAGAGACCCAGTACTTC
TRBJ2-1 TRBV6-2/TRBV6-3 - - CASSYSPNDYHSYNEQFF TGTGCCAGCAGTTACTCGCCAAACGACTACCACTCCTACAATGAGCAGTTCTTC
TRBJ2-3 TRBV9 - - CASSVDPTLTDTQYF TGTGCCAGCAGCGTCGATCCGACTCTCACAGATACGCAGTATTTT
TRBJ1-5 TRBV7-2 TRBD1 - CASSVTGGETQHF TGTGCCAGCAGCGTCACAGGGGGGGAGACCCAGCATTTT
TRBJ2-7 TRBV20-1 TRBD2 - CSATVAGAYEQYF TGCAGTGCTACAGTAGCGGGAGCTTACGAGCAGTACTTC